This T cell receptor beta chain was sequenced for a study of OX40 agonist ivuxolimab in advanced cancers. Study-wide results and limits: The mean number of expanded clones was higher in CD8+ T cells than in CD4+.

To note about this clone: No antigen is known for it.

The CDR3 totals 14 residues. Germline CDR1 reads SGDLS; CDR2 reads YYNGEE. Trimming left V 4 bases short and J 3 bases short, with 13 bases between. The repertoire was sequenced with immunoSEQ multiplex PCR; TCRdb's copy has only in-frame clones and lacks some. This repertoire shows approximately 60,000 clones, approximately 91% found once; its top ten account for 11%. The TCR comes from an adult with an advanced solid tumor such as melanoma, head and neck, liver or kidney cancer. The chain links TRBV9 to TRBJ2-5; D remains ambiguous. The source was CD4+ or CD8+ T cells sorted from blood, collected in a trial of the OX40 agonist ivuxolimab. The CDR3 nucleotides read TGTGCCAGCAGCTCCACGGGTGCAAAAGAGACCCAGTACTTC. Amino acids: CASSSTGAKETQYF.